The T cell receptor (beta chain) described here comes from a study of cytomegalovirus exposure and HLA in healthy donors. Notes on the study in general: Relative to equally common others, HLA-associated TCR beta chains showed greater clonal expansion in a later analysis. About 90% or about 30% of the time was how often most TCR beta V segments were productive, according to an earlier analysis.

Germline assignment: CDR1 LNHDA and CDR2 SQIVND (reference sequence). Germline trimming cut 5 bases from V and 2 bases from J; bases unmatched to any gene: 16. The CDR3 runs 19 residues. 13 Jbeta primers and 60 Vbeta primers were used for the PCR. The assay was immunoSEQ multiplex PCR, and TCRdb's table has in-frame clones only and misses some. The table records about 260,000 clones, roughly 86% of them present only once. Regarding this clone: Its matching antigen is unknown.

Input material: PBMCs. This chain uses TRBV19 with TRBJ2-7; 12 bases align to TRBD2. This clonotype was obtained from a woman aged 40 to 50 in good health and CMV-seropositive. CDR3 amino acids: CASSRHGKTSGRQPYEQYF. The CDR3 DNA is TGTGCCAGTAGTCGACACGGGAAAACTAGCGGGAGGCAACCCTACGAGCAGTACTTC.